These 4 T cell receptor beta chains share one sample of origin, sequenced in a study of blood T cells in healthy people across ages. With a J-beta primer mix and a sample-barcoded 5' primer, a second PCR ran roughly 6 to 12 cycles. TCRdb fed the 5' RACE reads into MiXCR, producing one record per CDR3 protein. This repertoire shows 600,000 or so distinct CDR3 sequences, about 45% found once; its top ten account for roughly 25%. The specimen sequenced was blood. These receptors all stem from a man older than 75 in good health.

This clonotype occurred many times. This sequence joins TRBV3-1 and TRBJ2-5, with D uncertain. Germline V lookup: CDR1 LGHDT, CDR2 YNNKEL (reference sequence). V was shortened by 1 base and J by 0 bases, with 3 bases between the two germline ends. The CDR3 covers 13 residues. DNA for the CDR3: TGTGCCAGCAGCCAAGCGTACCAAGAGACCCAGTACTTC. Protein sequence: CASSQAYQETQYF.

This chain joins TRBV5-5 and TRBJ2-4; TRBD1 matches at 11 bases. The end of the DNA aligns better with TRBJ2-7, so the J call may be wrong. CDR3 length equals 14 residues. Germline-derived CDR1 and CDR2 are SGHKS and YYEKEE (reference sequence). Here the CDR3 reads CASSWTGGEYEQYF. CDR3 sequence (DNA): TGTGCCAGCAGCTGGACAGGGGGCGAGTACGAGCAGTACTTC.

This clonotype was counted ten times or more. The chain links TRBV20-1 to TRBJ2-3, with a possible D match to TRBD1 (6 bases). Germline V gene data show CDR1 as DFQATT and CDR2 as SNEGSKA (reference sequence). V lost 3 bases and J 0 bases, leaving 10 bases between the germline ends. The CDR3 is 14 amino acids. The CDR3 spells CSASRDTSTDTQYF. The CDR3 DNA reads as TGCAGTGCTAGCCGGGACACTAGCACAGATACGCAGTATTTT.

This rearrangement joins TRBV28 to TRBJ2-7, with TRBD2 identical over 7 bases. The CDR3 is 14 amino acids. With 2 bases clipped from V and 12 bases from J, the junction kept 13 bases outside the gene matches. Germline lookup yields CDR1 MDHEN and CDR2 SYDVKM. The DNA for the CDR3 is TGTGCCAGCAGTTTAGGGGTGTCCCGAGGGGAGGGGTACTTC. Protein: CASSLGVSRGEGYF.